This TCR beta chain was captured in a study of T cell responses to AZD1222 COVID-19 vaccine. Study findings and constraints: Across the whole spike, CD4 TCRs peaked at regions 160-218 and 743-854. The reported proportion of spike-specific TCRs targeting unmutated variant regions was nearly half.

Of note for this clone: Antigen: not known.

The V segment lost 0 bases and the J segment 2 bases; nucleotides outside the gene matches: 7. This CDR3 region has 16 residues. CDR1 is SGHNT and CDR2 is YYREEE in the germline V gene (reference sequence). TCRdb's copy holds only in-frame clones and misses some; the assay was immunoSEQ multiplex PCR. The sample yields approximately 61,000 clones, roughly four fifths seen once. This receptor was taken from an adult who received the AZD1222 COVID-19 vaccine. Here the sequenced sample was peripheral blood, taken 28 days after the second AZD1222 dose. This chain links TRBV5-4 with TRBJ2-7; 8 bases are shared with TRBD1. The CDR3 sequence is CASSLGWGQAAYEQYF. The DNA of the CDR3 is TGTGCCAGCAGCTTGGGCTGGGGACAGGCCGCCTACGAGCAGTACTTC.